The present T cell receptor beta chain was sequenced within a study of cytomegalovirus exposure and HLA in healthy donors. Background on the study: In an earlier analysis, 90 million to 130 million unique TCR beta sequences were found from some 200 million T cells. Study outcomes and limitations: Donors belonging to an Asian-associated ancestry cluster reportedly showed fewer N-insertions in productive TCRs than the approximately 680-donor mean, according to what a later analysis found.

To note about this clone: Antigen specificity is unknown.

The PCR made use of 60 Vbeta and 13 Jbeta primers. Clones were read by immunoSEQ multiplex PCR, and TCRdb kept only the in-frame ones, dropping some. The sample records around 110,000 clones, under 90% being singletons. V was shortened by 7 bases and J by 7 bases, with 14 bases between the two germline ends. The CDR3 runs to 13 residues. Germline loops: CDR1 LNHDA, CDR2 SQIVND (reference sequence). V is TRBV19 and J is TRBJ2-1; D is possibly TRBD2 (5 bases). The TCR sequence derives from a woman in her twenties or thirties in good health and CMV-seronegative. Sequencing was carried out using PBMCs. The CDR3 spells CASTQRGSNEQFF. The DNA for the CDR3 is TGTGCCAGTACTCAAAGAGGGTCAAATGAGCAGTTCTTC.